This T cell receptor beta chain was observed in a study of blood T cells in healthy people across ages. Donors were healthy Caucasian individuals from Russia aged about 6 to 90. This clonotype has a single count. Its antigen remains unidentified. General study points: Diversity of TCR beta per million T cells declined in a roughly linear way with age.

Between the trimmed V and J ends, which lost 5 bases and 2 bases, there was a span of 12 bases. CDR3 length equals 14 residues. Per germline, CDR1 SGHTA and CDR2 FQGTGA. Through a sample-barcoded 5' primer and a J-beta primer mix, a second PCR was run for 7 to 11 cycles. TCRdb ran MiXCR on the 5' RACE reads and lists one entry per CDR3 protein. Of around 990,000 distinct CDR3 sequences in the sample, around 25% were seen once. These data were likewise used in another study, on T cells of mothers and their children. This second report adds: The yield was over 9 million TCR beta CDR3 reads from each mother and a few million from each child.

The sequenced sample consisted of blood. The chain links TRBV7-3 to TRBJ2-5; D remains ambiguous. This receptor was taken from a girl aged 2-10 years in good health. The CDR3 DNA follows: TGTGCCAGCAGCCGTGAAAAATTACAAGAGACCCAGTACTTC. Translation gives CASSREKLQETQYF.